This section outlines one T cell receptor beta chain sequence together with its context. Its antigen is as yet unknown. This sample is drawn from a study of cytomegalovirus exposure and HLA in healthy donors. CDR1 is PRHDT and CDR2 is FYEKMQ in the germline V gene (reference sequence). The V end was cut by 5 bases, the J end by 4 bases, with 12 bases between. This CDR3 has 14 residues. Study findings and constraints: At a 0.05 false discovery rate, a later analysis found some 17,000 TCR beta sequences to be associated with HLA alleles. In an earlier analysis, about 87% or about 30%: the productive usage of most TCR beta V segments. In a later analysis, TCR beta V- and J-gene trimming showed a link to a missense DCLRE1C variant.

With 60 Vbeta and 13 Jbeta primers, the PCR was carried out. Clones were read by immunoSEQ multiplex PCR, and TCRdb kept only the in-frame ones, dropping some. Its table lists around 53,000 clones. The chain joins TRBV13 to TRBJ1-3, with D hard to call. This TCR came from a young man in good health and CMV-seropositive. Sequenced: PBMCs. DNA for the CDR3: TGTGCCAGCAGCGAACGACCGGGGGGAAACACCATATATTTT. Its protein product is CASSERPGGNTIYF. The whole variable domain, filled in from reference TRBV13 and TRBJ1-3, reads AAGVIQSPRHLIKEKRETATLKCYPIPRHDTVYWYQQGPGQDPQFLISFYEKMQSDKGSIPDRFSAQQFSDYHSELNMSSLELGDSALYFCASSERPGGNTIYFGEGSWLTVV.